This T cell receptor (beta chain) was profiled in a study of control samples from healthy donors and cancer patients. Trimming removed 1 base at V and 0 bases at J, with 6 bases between. The germline V gene encodes CDR1 LNHDA and CDR2 SQIVND (reference sequence). The CDR3 totals 14 residues. The assay was immunoSEQ multiplex PCR, and TCRdb's table has in-frame clones only and misses some. The sample yields approximately 100,000 clones, roughly nine tenths seen once. This sequence joins TRBV19 and TRBJ1-1; the D is unclear. The sequenced sample was blood. This TCR was recovered from a man aged 25 to 40 in good health. This CDR3 reads CASSIVGVNTEAFF. The CDR3 coding sequence is TGTGCCAGTAGTATAGTTGGGGTGAACACTGAAGCTTTCTTT.